This entry lists 7 T cell receptor beta chains sequenced from one sample in a study of T cells in Graves' hyperthyroidism and ophthalmopathy. RNA transcripts yielded amplified TCR beta CDR3 regions. Initially, a first-round RT-PCR of the TCR CDR3 employed the HTBI primer set. TCRdb processed the multiplex PCR reads anew with MiXCR; each CDR3 protein has one entry. The table shows around 530,000 distinct CDR3 sequences, with approximately 17% occurring only once. Sequenced material: blood. The source of these receptors is a young woman with Graves' ophthalmopathy.

In its sample, this clonotype was seen a few times. The chain links TRBV12-3 or TRBV12-4 to TRBJ2-7; possible D gene TRBD1, 5 bases. The CDR3 sequence is 14 residues long. Trimming took off 6 bases at V and 5 bases at J, with 17 bases between the two ends. The CDR3 coding sequence is TGTGCCAGCAGCCCCCAGACAGTTAACCACGAGCAGTACTTC. Translated, it gives CASSPQTVNHEQYF.

The V call is TRBV7-9, the J call TRBJ2-1, with 7 bases lining up with TRBD2. There are 16 residues in the CDR3. Germline V gene sequence: CDR1 SEHNR, CDR2 FQNEAQ (reference sequence). Trimming cost V 0 bases and J 2 bases; bases outside gene matches: 4. CDR3 sequence (DNA): TGTGCCAGCAGCTTAGCTCGGACTAGTCCCTACAATGAGCAGTTCTTC. Its protein is CASSLARTSPYNEQFF.

This clonotype has ten or more counts. This rearrangement joins TRBV7-9 to TRBJ1-4; D not certain. The CDR3 loop spans 14 amino acids. Trimming shortened V by 1 base and J by 5 bases, and 8 bases separated the two germline ends. Germline V CDR1 and CDR2: SEHNR, FQNEAQ (reference sequence). DNA for the CDR3: TGTGCCAGCAGCTTAGAGTCTGGGAATGAAAAACTGTTTTTT. Protein: CASSLESGNEKLFF.

The table lists this clonotype with a few counts. The rearrangement joins TRBV6-1 to TRBJ2-5, with 11 bases fitting TRBD2. The CDR3 totals 16 residues. V shed 6 bases, J shed 4 bases, and the junction held 10 bases outside the gene matches. The germline V gene encodes CDR1 MNHNS and CDR2 SASEGT. The DNA of the CDR3 is TGTGCCAGCAGCTCCGGGACTAGCGGTCGGGGAGAGACCCAGTACTTC. Its protein product is CASSSGTSGRGETQYF.

This chain joins TRBV30 and TRBJ2-1; 8 positions agree with TRBD2. Germline lookup yields CDR1 GTSNPN and CDR2 SVGIG (reference sequence). This CDR3 spans 11 amino acids. V was pared by 7 bases and J by 15 bases, with 11 bases of the junction left unmatched. For the CDR3, the DNA is TGTGCCTCAAGGGGCGGGGGGTATAGGTTCTTC. Protein: CASRGGGYRFF.

The V call is TRBV7-8, the J call TRBJ1-1; maybe TRBD1 (6 bases). Germline CDR1 reads SGHVS; CDR2 reads FQNEAQ. There are 14 residues in the CDR3. Deletions cut 4 bases from V and 1 base from J, with 10 bases between. The CDR3 is CASSSGQTNTEAFF. CDR3 sequence (DNA): TGTGCCAGCAGCTCTGGACAGACGAACACTGAAGCTTTCTTT.

The table lists this clonotype with many counts. The chain recombines TRBV5-8 with TRBJ1-6, with D uncertain. Germline V gene lookup returns CDR1 SGHTS and CDR2 YDEGEE. V lost 4 bases, J lost 10 bases, and 12 bases lay in between. CDR3 length: 13 residues. The CDR3 DNA sequence: TGTGCCAGCAGCACCGGACGGGAATCACCCCTCCACTTT. Protein: CASSTGRESPLHF.